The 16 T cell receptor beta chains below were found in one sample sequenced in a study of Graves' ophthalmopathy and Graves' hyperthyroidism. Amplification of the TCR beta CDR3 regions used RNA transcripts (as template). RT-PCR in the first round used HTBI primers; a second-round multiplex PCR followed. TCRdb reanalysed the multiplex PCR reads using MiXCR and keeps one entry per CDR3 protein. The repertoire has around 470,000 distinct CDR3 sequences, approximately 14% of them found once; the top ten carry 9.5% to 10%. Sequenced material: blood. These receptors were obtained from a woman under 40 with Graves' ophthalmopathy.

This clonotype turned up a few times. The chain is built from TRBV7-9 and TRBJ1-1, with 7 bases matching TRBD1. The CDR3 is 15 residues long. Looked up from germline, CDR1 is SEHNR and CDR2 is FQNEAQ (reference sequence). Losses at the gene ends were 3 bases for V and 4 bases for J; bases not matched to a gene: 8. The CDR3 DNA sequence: TGTGCCAGCAGCTTCGGCCAGGGGGGGAGCACTGAAGCTTTCTTT. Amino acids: CASSFGQGGSTEAFF.

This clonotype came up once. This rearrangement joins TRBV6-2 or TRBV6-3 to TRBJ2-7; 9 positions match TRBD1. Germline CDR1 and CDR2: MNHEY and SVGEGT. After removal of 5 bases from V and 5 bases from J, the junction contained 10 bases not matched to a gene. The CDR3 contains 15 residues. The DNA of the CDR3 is TGTGCCAGCAGTACCCTGGACAGGGGAGGCAACGAGCAGTACTTC. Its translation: CASSTLDRGGNEQYF.

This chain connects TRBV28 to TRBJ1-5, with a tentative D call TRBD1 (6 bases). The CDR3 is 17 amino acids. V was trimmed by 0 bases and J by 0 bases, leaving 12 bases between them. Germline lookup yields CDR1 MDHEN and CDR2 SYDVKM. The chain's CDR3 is CASSLWDSFYSNQPQHF. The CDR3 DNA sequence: TGTGCCAGCAGTTTATGGGACAGTTTCTATAGCAATCAGCCCCAGCATTTT.

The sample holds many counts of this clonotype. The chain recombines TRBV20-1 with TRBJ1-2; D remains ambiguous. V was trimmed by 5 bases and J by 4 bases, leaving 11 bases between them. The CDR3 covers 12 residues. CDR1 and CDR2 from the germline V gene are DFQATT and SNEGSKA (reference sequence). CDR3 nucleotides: TGCAGTGCTTCCTCCGGGATCTATGGCTACACCTTC. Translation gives CSASSGIYGYTF.

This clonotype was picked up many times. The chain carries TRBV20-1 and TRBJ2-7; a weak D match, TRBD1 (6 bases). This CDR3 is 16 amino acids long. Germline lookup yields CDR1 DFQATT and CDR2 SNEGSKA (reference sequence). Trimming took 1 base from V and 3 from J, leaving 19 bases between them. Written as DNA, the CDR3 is TGCAGTGCTAGAGCCCCACCGTCGGGACAATTCTACGAGCAGTACTTC. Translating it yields CSARAPPSGQFYEQYF.

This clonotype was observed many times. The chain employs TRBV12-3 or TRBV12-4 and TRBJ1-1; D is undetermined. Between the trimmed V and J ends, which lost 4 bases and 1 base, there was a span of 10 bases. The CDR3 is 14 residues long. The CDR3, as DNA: TGTGCCAGCAGTTACGGAGAGGGGAACACTGAAGCTTTCTTT. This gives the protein CASSYGEGNTEAFF.

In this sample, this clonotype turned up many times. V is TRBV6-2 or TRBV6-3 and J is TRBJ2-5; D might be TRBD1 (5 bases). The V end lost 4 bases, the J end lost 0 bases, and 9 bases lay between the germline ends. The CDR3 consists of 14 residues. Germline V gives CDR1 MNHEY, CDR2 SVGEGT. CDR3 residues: CASSSTAYQETQYF. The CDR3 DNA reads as TGTGCCAGCAGTTCGACAGCCTACCAAGAGACCCAGTACTTC.

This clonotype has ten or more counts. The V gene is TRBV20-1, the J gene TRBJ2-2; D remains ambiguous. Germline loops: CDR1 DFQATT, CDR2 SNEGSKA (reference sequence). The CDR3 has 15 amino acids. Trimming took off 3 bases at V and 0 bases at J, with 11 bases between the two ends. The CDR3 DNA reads TGCAGTGCTAGGTTAGGGTCTCCGAACACCGGGGAGCTGTTTTTT. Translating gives CSARLGSPNTGELFF.

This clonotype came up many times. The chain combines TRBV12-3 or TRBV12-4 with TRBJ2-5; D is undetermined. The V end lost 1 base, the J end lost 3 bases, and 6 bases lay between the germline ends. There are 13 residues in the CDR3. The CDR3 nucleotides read TGTGCCAGCAGTTTAGGGCCCAAAGAGACCCAGTACTTC. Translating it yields CASSLGPKETQYF.

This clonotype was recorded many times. In DNA, the CDR3 is TGTGCCTGGAGTGTCGAGGGGAACACTGAAGCTTTCTTT. Translation gives CAWSVEGNTEAFF. This chain links TRBV30 with TRBJ1-1; D gene uncertain. The germline V and J ends were trimmed by 0 bases and 1 base, with 6 bases remaining between them. Germline V gene lookup returns CDR1 GTSNPN and CDR2 SVGIG (reference sequence). The CDR3 runs to 13 residues.

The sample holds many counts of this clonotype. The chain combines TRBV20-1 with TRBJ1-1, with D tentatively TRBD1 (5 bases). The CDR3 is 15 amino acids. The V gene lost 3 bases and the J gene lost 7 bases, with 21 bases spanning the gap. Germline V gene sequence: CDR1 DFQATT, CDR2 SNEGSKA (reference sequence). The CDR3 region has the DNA TGCAGTGCTAGTGGGGGGGTGCGTCAGATCAGTGAAGCTTTCTTT. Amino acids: CSASGGVRQISEAFF.

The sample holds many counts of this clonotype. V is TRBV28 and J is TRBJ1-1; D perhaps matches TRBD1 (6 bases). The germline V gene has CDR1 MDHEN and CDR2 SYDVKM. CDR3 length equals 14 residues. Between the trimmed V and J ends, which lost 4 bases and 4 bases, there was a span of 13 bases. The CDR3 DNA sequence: TGTGCCAGCAGTTATCAGGGGAGGGCCACTGAAGCTTTCTTT. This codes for CASSYQGRATEAFF.

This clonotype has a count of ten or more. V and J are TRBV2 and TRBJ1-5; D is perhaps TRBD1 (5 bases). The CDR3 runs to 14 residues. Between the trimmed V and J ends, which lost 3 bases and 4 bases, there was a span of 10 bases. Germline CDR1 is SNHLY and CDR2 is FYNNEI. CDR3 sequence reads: CASSEGQGNQPQHF. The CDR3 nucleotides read TGTGCCAGCAGTGAGGGGCAGGGAAATCAGCCCCAGCATTTT. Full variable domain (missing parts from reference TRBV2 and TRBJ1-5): EPEVTQTPSHQVTQMGQEVILRCVPISNHLYFYWYRQILGQKVEFLVSFYNNEISEKSEIFDDQFSVERPDGSNFTLKIRSTKLEDSAMYFCASSEGQGNQPQHFGDGTRLSIL.

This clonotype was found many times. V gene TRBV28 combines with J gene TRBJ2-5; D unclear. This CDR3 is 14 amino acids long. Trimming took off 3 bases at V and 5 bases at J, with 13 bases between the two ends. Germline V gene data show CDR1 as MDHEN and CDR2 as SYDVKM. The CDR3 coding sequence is TGTGCCAGCAGTTTGGTTGGCCAGCTTGAGACCCAGTACTTC. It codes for CASSLVGQLETQYF.

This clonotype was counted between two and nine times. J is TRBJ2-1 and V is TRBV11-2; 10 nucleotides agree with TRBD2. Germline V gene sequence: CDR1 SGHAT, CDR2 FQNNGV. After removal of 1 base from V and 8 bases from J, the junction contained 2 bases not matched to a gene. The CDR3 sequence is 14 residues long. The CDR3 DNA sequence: TGTGCCAGCAGCTTAGCGGGGACTAGCGATGAGCAGTTCTTC. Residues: CASSLAGTSDEQFF.

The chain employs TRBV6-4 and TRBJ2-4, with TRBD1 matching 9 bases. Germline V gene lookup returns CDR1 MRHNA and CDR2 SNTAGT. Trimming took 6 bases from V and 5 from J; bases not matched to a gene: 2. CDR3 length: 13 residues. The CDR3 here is CASSRQGENIQYF. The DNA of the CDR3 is TGTGCCAGCAGCCGACAGGGGGAAAACATTCAGTACTTC.